This T cell receptor beta chain was captured in a study of preoperative IRX-2 immunotherapy in early breast cancer. The treatment here: preoperative locoregional IRX-2 cytokine immunotherapy. This phase Ib study tested locoregional IRX-2 cytokine immunotherapy given before surgery. TCRdb's table, derived via immunoSEQ multiplex PCR, lists solely in-frame clones and lacks some. The repertoire holds roughly 5,600 clones, with under 85% as singletons. This clone was counted only a few times. CDR1 LNHDA and CDR2 SQIVND come from the germline V gene (reference sequence). The CDR3 has 14 residues. Trimming removed 0 bases from V and 5 bases from J, with 10 bases in between.

The sample consisted of tumor tissue, taken before IRX-2 immunotherapy. V usage is TRBV19 and J usage is TRBJ2-5; possibly TRBD2 for D (5 bases). The origin of this receptor is a human donor with breast cancer. The CDR3 DNA reads as TGTGCCAGTAGTATAGAAGGAGGAAGGGAGACCCAGTACTTC. It is translated as CASSIEGGRETQYF. Combining the CDR3 with reference TRBV19 and TRBJ2-5 gives the whole variable domain DGGITQSPKYLFRKEGQNVTLSCEQNLNHDAMYWYRQDPGQGLRLIYYSQIVNDFQKGDIAEGYSVSREKKESFPLTVTSAQKNPTAFYLCASSIEGGRETQYFGPGTRLLVL.